This TCR beta chain was recorded in a study of cytomegalovirus exposure and HLA in healthy donors (TCRdb year 2017). Study-wide context: An earlier analysis of several hundred of the donors reported around 280 Gb of sequence data and about 120 million unique TCR beta sequences obtained from approximately 180 million T cells. Typing coverage differed by locus: A, B, C, DRB1 and DQB1 were typed in roughly 629-640 donors, DQA1 in roughly 510, DPA1 in over 600, and DPB1 in roughly 450. Every discovery cohort repertoire had been produced on one sequencing platform. To predict cytomegalovirus infection status, the study brought together high-throughput TCR immunosequencing, statistical association of individual TCRs with disease status, and machine learning. Class I and class II HLA loci were covered by the typing at four-digit resolution. A later genetic analysis took genome-wide SNP genotypes for 398 of the 666 donors and used that subset as a discovery cohort. Among over 350 genotyped donors of the cohort, an average of approximately 240,000 unique TCR beta nucleotide sequences were sequenced per donor, around 18% of them non-productive. The study was designed to test whether signatures of past pathogen exposure could be identified by cataloging public T cell receptors. Among the approximately 400 genotyped donors, approximately 81% belonged to the genetic ancestry cluster associated with self-reported Caucasian donors. Rather than drawing on any new phenotypic data, the later analysis identified candidate immune exposures from TCR beta sequences and the way those sequences occurred across donors. Donor age, sex, ethnicity and CMV serostatus were collected together with the repertoire data. Besides the first cohort of roughly 640 subjects, a separate validation cohort made up of roughly 130 different subjects was used. The T cell repertoires of under 750 subjects were profiled by immunosequencing and related to cytomegalovirus serostatus. Several DR-DQ haplotypes were handled as single units for association and clustering, since linkage in the cohort was strong. To decide whether each TCR beta V gene segment behaved as functional or pseudogenic, an earlier analysis of several hundred of the donors relied on high-throughput TCR beta sequencing. In a later analysis, previously published TCR beta repertoires from several hundred donors were re-analyzed and high-resolution HLA genotyping was added so that TCR occurrence patterns could be studied. An early release that covered some 630 HLA-typed donors contained around 300 gigabases of sequencing data and roughly 84 million unique TCR sequences.

Trimming takes 4 bases off V and 3 bases off J; junction bases not matched to a gene: 13. For CDR1 and CDR2, the germline V gene (reference sequence) lists SGHNT and YYREEE. From cysteine to phenylalanine, the CDR3 is 17 amino acids long. The entry retains the CDR3 DNA only, 51 bases that are in frame from base 1. The cohort comprised some 700 healthy bone marrow donors. At the time of sampling, every cohort member was nominally healthy, though immune exposures that went unrecorded were likely present. The donor tested CMV seropositive, placing the donor among the roughly 300 seropositive members of the cohort. Each donor provided a peripheral blood sample, and peripheral blood mononuclear cells were used for TCR beta sequencing. Genomic DNA was extracted from the blood cell samples with the Qiagen DNeasy Blood Extraction Kit. Libraries came from the immunoSEQ multiplex PCR assay. A mixture of 60 forward primers for TCR Vbeta segments and 13 reverse primers for TCR Jbeta segments was used in the multiplex PCR. A multiplex PCR assay on genomic DNA amplified the CDR3 region of rearranged TCR beta genes. Amplified TCR beta libraries were sequenced as 87-base-pair reads on the Illumina HiSeq System. Per the original workflow: A later analysis tallied 75 million to 85 million unique TCR beta chains across the approximately 670 repertoires, and about 10 million of those chains were shared by two or more donors. A nearest-neighbor algorithm error-corrected the raw reads and collapsed the reads into unique sequences, merging closely related sequences to remove PCR and sequencing errors. V, D and J gene segments were assigned by aligning CDR3 sequences to IMGT reference sequences. For a sequence to be retained, a match of at least six nucleotides was required to both a V gene segment and a J gene segment. A rearrangement was called productive if the CDR3 had no stop codons and remained in frame with V and J, and every other rearrangement was called non-productive. Following IMGT convention, CDR3 was defined as the stretch from the second conserved V-encoded cysteine to the conserved J-encoded phenylalanine. The earlier analysis of some 580 of the donors excluded any sequence lacking an unambiguous match to a single V gene segment. An earlier analysis of 587 of the donors classified V segments as functional when productive rearrangements were above 56.7% and as segregating when the standard deviation between donors was above 5%. A statistical classification framework was built to diagnose cytomegalovirus status from the catalog of TCR beta chain sequences. In a later analysis, V and J genes were assigned by comparing TCR nucleotide sequences against IMGT/GENE-DB human TR gene sequences. The TCRdist pipeline was used in a later analysis to assign CDR3 sequences and most-parsimonious VDJ recombination scenarios. In a later analysis, each TCR beta chain was defined by its CDR3 amino acid sequence together with its V-gene family, and reads lacking a unique V-gene family were excluded. A later analysis removed roughly 590 highly shared, low-generation-probability nucleotide sequences to deal with suspected cross-contamination and a sequencing artifact. In a later analysis, a clonal expansion index for each public chain was calculated from normalized within-repertoire ranks of inferred template counts. Generation probabilities in a later analysis came from a VDJ recombination model fitted to out-of-frame rearrangements, and those results were checked against IGoR. A later analysis scored TCR-TCR, TCR-HLA and TCR-CMV co-occurrence with hypergeometric tests, applying a repertoire-size bias correction to TCR pairs. In a later analysis, false discovery rates were estimated by permuting HLA or CMV assignments 20 times. In a later analysis, co-occurring TCRs were grouped using DBSCAN, and TCRdist sequence similarity was added for clustering within HLA-allele-positive subsets. Repertoires with fewer than 30,000 or more than 120,000 public chains were left out of co-occurrence clustering, as were five repertoires with anomalous nucleotide sharing. TCRdb re-hosts the immuneACCESS table, in-frame sequences only. Its copies lack some clones; in the studies checked, an unresolved V gene accounts for under half of them, and the cause for the rest is not known. The DNA was the basis for D and trimming; V, J and clone size are from that table. The sample's table lists a count of 60,000 to 85,000 clones. Around 13% of the sample rests with the top ten.

Beyond this particular receptor, the publication reports: Because counts were too low, about 17 rarely observed V segments, including chromosome 9 orphons, were excluded from the earlier analysis of 587 of the donors. At a false discovery rate of 0.05, a later analysis linked 16,951 TCR beta sequences to specific HLA alleles. Roughly uniform sequencing depth across donors was assumed in presence/absence analyses, although this assumption may not hold. In vitro tests confirmed that a few of the cytomegalovirus-associated TCR beta chains recognize cytomegalovirus antigens. For the cohort, immune exposure information was limited to CMV serostatus. Correlated functional status among segregating V segments might be attributable to linkage disequilibrium, but an unknown experimental factor could not be ruled out. Assigning TCR associations to individual alleles was difficult when HLA alleles, especially DR and DQ, strongly co-occurred. According to a later analysis, most CMV-associated TCR beta chains appeared to be HLA-restricted, and the HLA associations seemed to be driven largely by CMV exposure. Most TCR sequences were observed very rarely across donors, whereas some public TCRs were present in many individuals. According to a later genetic analysis, donors in an Asian-associated ancestry cluster had fewer N-insertions in productive TCRs than the roughly 700-donor mean. A later analysis found that HLA-associated TCR beta chains were more clonally expanded and had lower generation probabilities than equally common non-associated chains. Because HLA typing was missing for some donors at each locus, association tests included only the typed subset. Several of the top co-occurrence clusters appeared to be linked to parvovirus B19, influenza, CMV and Epstein-Barr virus, according to a later analysis. In an earlier analysis of roughly 500 of the donors, most TCR beta V segments appeared in productive rearrangements about 87% or about 30% of the time, broadly matching IMGT annotations. A later analysis found that TCR association rates varied across HLA loci, with DRB1 alleles showing the most associated TCRs and HLA-C alleles the fewest. The 87-base-pair reads could not distinguish some IMGT-functional V segments, including TRBV6-2 and TRBV6-3, so those segments were excluded. A cluster of highly shared sequence variants was judged likely to be a technical artifact of the sequencing pipeline. The classifier was reported to diagnose cytomegalovirus status with high specificity and sensitivity in both the original and validation cohorts. This cohort had only TCR beta chains sequenced, and the lack of alpha or paired-chain data limited which features could be detected. The authors suggested that the approach could potentially be extended to other disease states and immunological phenotypes. In a later genetic analysis, a missense DCLRE1C variant was associated with V-gene and J-gene trimming of TCR beta chains, and the association was replicated in an independent cohort. A further reported finding was that TCR beta sequences accurately predicted the HLA-A and HLA-B alleles for most subjects in the first cohort. In the study, 164 TCR beta chains were listed as associated with cytomegalovirus.

Note on this clone: Its antigen is unknown.

Rearrangement joined TRBV5-4 to TRBJ1-1; 9 middle bases align to TRBD1. This sequence originates from a man in his fifties or sixties in good health and CMV-seropositive. The sample consisted of PBMCs. The CDR3 reads as follows: CASSHRDRVSVDTEAFF. The DNA sequence is TGTGCCAGCAGCCACCGGGACAGGGTTTCAGTAGACACTGAAGCTTTCTTT.